The 10 T cell receptor beta chains listed next were all sequenced from one sample in a study of blood T cells in healthy people across ages. With a J-beta primer mix and a sample-barcoded 5' primer, a second PCR ran about 7 to 12 cycles. TCRdb itself ran the 5' RACE reads through MiXCR, one entry per CDR3 protein. The sample holds 600,000 to 1,000,000 distinct CDR3 sequences, approximately 25% seen once. These same records also appear under a second study, on T cells of mothers and their children.

Material for sequencing was blood. The receptors stem from a boy between 10 and 17 years old in good health.

There are a few counts of this clonotype. The chain has TRBV6-5 and TRBJ1-1; D gene unclear. The V end lost 7 bases, the J end lost 6 bases, and 9 bases lay between the germline ends. The CDR3 is made up of 11 amino acids. Germline assignment: CDR1 MNHEY and CDR2 SVGAGI. This chain's CDR3 is CASKKGPEAFF. The CDR3 DNA reads TGTGCCAGCAAGAAAGGACCTGAAGCTTTCTTT.

This clonotype was detected a few times. The rearrangement links TRBV20-1 to TRBJ2-5; D not certain. Germline loops: CDR1 DFQATT, CDR2 SNEGSKA (reference sequence). V lost 5 bases to trimming and J lost 0 bases, with 7 bases between them. The CDR3 runs to 12 residues. CDR3 loop: CSAFRYQETQYF. The CDR3 bases are TGCAGTGCTTTCCGGTACCAAGAGACCCAGTACTTC.

In DNA, the CDR3 is TGCGCCAGCAGCTTGGGGGCGGGAGCCACAGATACGCAGTATTTT. Translating it yields CASSLGAGATDTQYF. V is TRBV5-1 and J is TRBJ2-3, with 7 nucleotides matching TRBD2. The CDR3 consists of 15 residues. Germline assignment: CDR1 SGHRS and CDR2 YFSETQ. After removal of 0 bases from V and 2 bases from J, the junction contained 3 bases not matched to a gene.

V usage is TRBV9 and J usage is TRBJ2-5; 7 bases map to TRBD2. The CDR3 length is 16 residues. Germline CDR1 reads SGDLS; CDR2 reads YYNGEE. The V segment lost 4 bases and the J segment 4 bases; nucleotides outside the gene matches: 13. CDR3 sequence reads: CASSPTGLNGGETQYF. The CDR3, as DNA: TGTGCCAGCAGCCCTACGGGACTAAATGGCGGAGAGACCCAGTACTTC.

J is TRBJ2-1 and V is TRBV29-1; tentative D call: TRBD2 (6 bases). This CDR3 has 11 residues. CDR1 is SQVTM and CDR2 is ANQGSEA in the germline V gene. The V end lost 7 bases, the J end lost 8 bases, and 12 bases lay between the germline ends. The CDR3 region has the DNA TGCAGCGCCCGGGAGCGGGATGAGCAGTTCTTC. Amino acid sequence: CSARERDEQFF.

The chain joins TRBV7-9 to TRBJ2-5; no firm D call. The ends were cut back, 1 base at V and 3 bases at J, with 9 bases in the middle. Germline V gene data show CDR1 as SEHNR and CDR2 as FQNEAQ (reference sequence). The CDR3 length is 14 residues. This chain's CDR3 is CASSLGADKETQYF. The CDR3 DNA sequence: TGTGCCAGCAGCTTAGGTGCAGATAAAGAGACCCAGTACTTC. The full variable domain, rest sourced from reference TRBV7-9 and TRBJ2-5, is DTGVSQNPRHKITKRGQNVTFRCDPISEHNRLYWYRQTLGQGPEFLTYFQNEAQLEKSRLLSDRFSAERPKGSFSTLEIQRTEQGDSAMYLCASSLGADKETQYFGPGTRLLVL.

This chain joins TRBV20-1 and TRBJ1-2; D uncertain. CDR1 and CDR2 (germline): DFQATT, SNEGSKA (reference sequence). The length of the CDR3 is 11 residues. The V and J ends lost 7 bases and 3 bases respectively, with 9 bases between them. The CDR3, as DNA: TGCAGTGACCGCAGAGACTATGGCTACACCTTC. Encoded protein: CSDRRDYGYTF.

Details on this clonotype: The junction departs from the called germline gene at one end, perhaps through a read error. The genes are TRBV7-8 and TRBJ2-5; no definite D call. The J call is doubtful: the DNA matches TRBJ2-7 better. Germline lookup yields CDR1 SGHVS and CDR2 FQNEAQ. The CDR3 has 14 amino acids. CDR3 sequence (DNA): TGCGCCAGCAGCTCCGAAGTAAGACCCTACGAGCAGTACTTC. This translates into CASSSEVRPYEQYF.

This clonotype was recorded a few times. The chain combines TRBV5-5 with TRBJ1-1; no clear D. Germline loops: CDR1 SGHKS, CDR2 YYEKEE (reference sequence). This CDR3 has 16 amino acids. Trimming took 1 base from V and 1 from J, leaving 14 bases between them. CDR3: CASSLLASIKNTEAFF. DNA of the CDR3: TGTGCCAGCAGCTTGTTGGCAAGTATAAAGAACACTGAAGCTTTCTTT.

This clonotype was counted a few times. The gene calls are TRBV12-3 or TRBV12-4 and TRBJ1-4; TRBD1 is a possible D gene (6 bases). V gave up 2 bases and J gave up 7 bases, with 14 bases separating them. CDR3 length equals 15 residues. The CDR3 is CASSLFRGRSEKLFF. For the CDR3, the DNA is TGTGCCAGCAGTTTATTCCGGGGGCGTAGTGAAAAACTGTTTTTT.